The 20 T cell receptor beta chains below come from one sample, sequenced in a study of T cell repertoires in cytomegalovirus infection. TCRdb recomputed calls from the reads with MiXCR, one row per CDR3 protein. In the table there are fewer than 200,000 distinct CDR3 sequences, approximately 19% of which are singletons. The specimen was PBMCs. These receptors came from a human donor in good health (CMV status not recorded). Some clones in this sample may be carry-over from other donors' samples.

The chain recombines TRBV27 with TRBJ1-4; D is ambiguous. V was shortened by 6 bases and J by 5 bases, with 10 bases between the two germline ends. The CDR3 extends over 13 amino acids. In germline, CDR1 is MNHEY, CDR2 SMNVEV (reference sequence). The CDR3 loop is CASRFWSNEKLFF. Here the CDR3 DNA reads TGTGCCAGCAGATTTTGGTCGAATGAAAAACTGTTTTTT.

The chain links TRBV6-1 to TRBJ1-3; no clear D. The V gene lost 6 bases and the J gene lost 0 bases, with 15 bases spanning the gap. The CDR3 loop spans 16 amino acids. Per germline, CDR1 MNHNS and CDR2 SASEGT. The CDR3 loop is CASRATQATSGNTIYF. For the CDR3, the DNA is TGTGCCAGCAGGGCAACCCAGGCGACCTCTGGAAACACCATATATTTT.

The chain employs TRBV29-1 and TRBJ1-1; maybe TRBD1 (5 bases). Trimming took 7 bases from V and 2 from J, leaving 14 bases between them. Germline-derived CDR1 and CDR2 are SQVTM and ANQGSEA. CDR3 length equals 13 residues. CDR3 residues: CSASGRANTEAFF. Written as DNA, the CDR3 is TGCAGCGCCTCGGGCAGGGCAAACACTGAAGCTTTCTTT.

The chain links TRBV6-6 to TRBJ2-2; D call uncertain. Germline values: CDR1 MNHNY, CDR2 SVGAGI (reference sequence). V shed 8 bases and J shed 0 bases, with 19 bases lying between them. The CDR3 has 17 residues. CDR3: CASGRRTLPANTGELFF. The CDR3 DNA reads as TGTGCCAGCGGACGACGGACGCTACCGGCGAACACCGGGGAGCTGTTTTTT.

In this sample, this clonotype turned up a few times. The chain combines TRBV13 with TRBJ1-4, with D unresolved. Trimming removed 5 bases from V and 5 bases from J, with 12 bases in between. The length of the CDR3 is 14 residues. Germline V lookup: CDR1 PRHDT, CDR2 FYEKMQ (reference sequence). The chain's CDR3 is CASSRPRVNEKLFF. The CDR3 bases are TGTGCCAGCAGCCGACCACGGGTAAATGAAAAACTGTTTTTT.

This chain links TRBV2 with TRBJ2-7, with 9 positions matching TRBD2. The CDR3 consists of 13 residues. Germline CDR1 is SNHLY and CDR2 is FYNNEI. Unmatched junction bases numbered 2, after V lost 7 bases and J lost 1 base. The CDR3 region has the DNA TGTGCCAGCACTAGCGGGGCTTCCTACGAGCAGTACTTC. Translating it yields CASTSGASYEQYF.

The chain uses TRBV27 and TRBJ2-3; 12 bases align to TRBD2. V lost 5 bases, J lost 5 bases, and 11 bases stayed unmatched. The CDR3 spans 17 residues. CDR1 and CDR2 from the germline V gene are MNHEY and SMNVEV (reference sequence). CDR3 coding DNA: TGTGCCAGCAGTCCGAGGACTAGCGGGGTCCGGGGAGATACGCAGTATTTT. Amino acid sequence: CASSPRTSGVRGDTQYF.

A remark on this clonotype: A read error may produce the germline difference seen at one junction end. The chain carries TRBV11-2 and TRBJ1-1, with 7 bases matching TRBD1. Germline V gene lookup returns CDR1 SGHAT and CDR2 FQNNGV. The CDR3 consists of 14 residues. CDR3 residues: CASRPGQHITEVFF. In nucleotides, the CDR3 is TGTGCCAGCAGGCCGGGACAGCATATCACTGAAGTTTTCTTT.

This clonotype occurred many times. CDR3 in DNA: TGTGCCAGCCTTGCGGGTCGAGGCACCGGGGAGCTGTTTTTT. It specifies CASLAGRGTGELFF. The chain recombines TRBV7-8 with TRBJ2-2; a possible D gene is TRBD2 (5 bases). Per germline, CDR1 SGHVS and CDR2 FQNEAQ. V gave up 8 bases and J gave up 4 bases, with 14 bases separating them. The CDR3 covers 14 residues.

In its sample, this clonotype was seen a few times. The gene calls are TRBV29-1 and TRBJ2-3, with D perhaps TRBD1 or TRBD2 (5 bases each). This CDR3 has 13 amino acids. V dropped 4 bases and J dropped 2 bases, with 10 bases sitting between them. The germline gives CDR1 SQVTM, CDR2 ANQGSEA. The CDR3: CSVAGTTTDTQYF. The CDR3 DNA follows: TGCAGCGTTGCCGGGACGACCACAGATACGCAGTATTTT.

Remarks on this clonotype: Relative to the germline gene, one junction end is altered; a read error may explain this. The chain links TRBV6-2 or TRBV6-3 to TRBJ1-5; weak D call: TRBD1 (5 bases). The CDR3 is 15 amino acids. Germline CDR1 is MNHEY and CDR2 is SVGEGT. The CDR3 DNA reads TGTGCCAGCCGTTACGCCGACAGAGGCTATCAGCCCCAGCATTTT. This codes for CASRYADRGYQPQHF.

At least ten counts were recorded for this clonotype. J is TRBJ2-3 and V is TRBV7-8, with TRBD2 matching 11 bases. CDR1 SGHVS and CDR2 FQNEAQ come from the germline V gene. The CDR3 runs 16 residues. Trimming cost V 0 bases and J 3 bases; bases outside gene matches: 2. Here the CDR3 DNA reads TGTGCCAGCAGCTTAGCCCTAGCGGGAGGTACAGATACGCAGTATTTT. It yields the protein CASSLALAGGTDTQYF.

This clonotype showed up just a few times. The chain joins TRBV5-1 to TRBJ2-3; D unresolved. Trimming stripped 4 bases from V and 2 bases from J, with 5 bases between. Germline lookup yields CDR1 SGHRS and CDR2 YFSETQ. There are 12 residues in the CDR3. The CDR3 nucleotides read TGCGCCAGCAGCCACCCCACAGATACGCAGTATTTT. This gives the protein CASSHPTDTQYF.

This clonotype occurred many times. The genes are TRBV28 and TRBJ1-1; 8 bases fit TRBD1. CDR3 length: 14 residues. J was trimmed by 5 bases and V by 10 bases; bases with no gene match: 12. CDR1 MDHEN and CDR2 SYDVKM come from the germline V gene. CDR3 DNA sequence: TGTGCCACCTCCCCCAGGGGGCTAGGGACTGAAGCTTTCTTT. It codes for CATSPRGLGTEAFF. Using reference TRBV28 and TRBJ1-1 for the parts outside the CDR3, the full variable domain is DVKVTQSSRYLVKRTGEKVFLECVQDMDHENMFWYRQDPGLGLRLIYFSYDVKMKEKGDIPEGYSVSREKKERFSLILESASTNQTSMYLCATSPRGLGTEAFFGQGTRLTVV.

This clonotype has a handful of counts. The chain employs TRBV7-3 and TRBJ2-1, with D unresolved. The CDR3 has 15 amino acids. Germline V lookup: CDR1 SGHTA, CDR2 FQGTGA. The V end was cut by 2 bases, the J end by 2 bases, with 10 bases between. The CDR3 loop reads CASSLGSGPYNEQFF. In DNA, the CDR3 is TGTGCCAGCAGCTTAGGGTCGGGCCCCTACAATGAGCAGTTCTTC.

The chain has TRBV28 and TRBJ2-3, with TRBD2 matching over 10 bases. CDR3 size: 16 residues. V lost 6 bases and J lost 0; bases outside the gene matches: 6. In germline, CDR1 is MDHEN, CDR2 SYDVKM. The DNA for the CDR3 is TGTGCCAGCAGGAACCCGGGACTAGCGAGCACAGATACGCAGTATTTT. It specifies CASRNPGLASTDTQYF.

This clonotype was seen repeatedly, ten times or more. The rearrangement links TRBV7-8 to TRBJ2-1; D unresolved. V lost 4 bases, J lost 4 bases, and 17 bases lay in between. The CDR3 is 16 amino acids. Germline V CDR1 and CDR2: SGHVS, FQNEAQ. CDR3 in amino acids: CASSSYGRTFYNEQFF. The CDR3 DNA reads as TGTGCCAGCAGCTCTTACGGGCGAACCTTTTACAATGAGCAGTTCTTC.

V is TRBV7-8 and J is TRBJ1-4; possible D gene TRBD1, 5 bases. With 5 bases removed from V and 3 bases from J, the gap between germline ends came to 13 bases. The CDR3 consists of 15 residues. Per germline, CDR1 SGHVS and CDR2 FQNEAQ. The CDR3 here is CASSPGRGANEKLFF. The DNA for the CDR3 is TGTGCCAGCAGCCCGGGGCGGGGGGCTAATGAAAAACTGTTTTTT. Based on the CDR3 plus reference TRBV7-8 and TRBJ1-4, the full variable domain is GAGVSQSPRYKVAKRGQDVALRCDPISGHVSLFWYQQALGQGPEFLTYFQNEAQLDKSGLPSDRFFAERPEGSVSTLKIQRTQQEDSAVYLCASSPGRGANEKLFFGSGTQLSVL.

Concerning this clonotype: With a much larger clone just one base away, this may be a read error. The chain employs TRBV7-3 and TRBJ2-3, with D maybe TRBD2 (5 bases). The CDR3 extends over 13 amino acids. The germline gives CDR1 SGHTA, CDR2 FQGTGA. As DNA, the CDR3 is TGTGCCAGCAGCACGGCTAGCACAGATACGCAGAATTTT. Its translation: CASSTASTDTQNF.

V gene TRBV19 combines with J gene TRBJ1-2, with 11 bases fitting TRBD1. The CDR3 has 15 amino acids. CDR1 LNHDA and CDR2 SQIVND come from the germline V gene (reference sequence). J gave up 2 bases and V 5 bases, and 4 bases lay outside the gene matches. Here the CDR3 reads CASSARDRGNYGYTF. CDR3 nucleotides: TGTGCCAGTAGTGCCCGGGACAGGGGGAACTATGGCTACACCTTC.